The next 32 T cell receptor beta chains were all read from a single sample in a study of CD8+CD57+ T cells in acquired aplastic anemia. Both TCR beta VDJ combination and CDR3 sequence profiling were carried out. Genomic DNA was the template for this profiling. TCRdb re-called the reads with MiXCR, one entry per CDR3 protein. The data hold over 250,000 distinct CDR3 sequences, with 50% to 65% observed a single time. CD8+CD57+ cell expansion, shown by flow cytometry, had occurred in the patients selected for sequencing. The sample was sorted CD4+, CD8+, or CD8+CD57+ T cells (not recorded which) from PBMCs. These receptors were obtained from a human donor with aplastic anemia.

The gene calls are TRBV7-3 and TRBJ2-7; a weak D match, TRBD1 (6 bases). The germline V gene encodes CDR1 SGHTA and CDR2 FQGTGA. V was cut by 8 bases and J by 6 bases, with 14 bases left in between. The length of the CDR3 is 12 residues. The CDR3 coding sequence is TGTGCCAGCGCGGACAGAACCTGCGAGCAGTACTTC. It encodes CASADRTCEQYF.

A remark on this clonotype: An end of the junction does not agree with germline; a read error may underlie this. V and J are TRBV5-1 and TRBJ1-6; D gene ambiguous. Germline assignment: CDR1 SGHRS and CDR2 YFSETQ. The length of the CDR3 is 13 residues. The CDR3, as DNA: TGCGCCAGCACCTCGACTAGCGGGATAGCCGTTTACTTT. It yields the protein CASTSTSGIAVYF.

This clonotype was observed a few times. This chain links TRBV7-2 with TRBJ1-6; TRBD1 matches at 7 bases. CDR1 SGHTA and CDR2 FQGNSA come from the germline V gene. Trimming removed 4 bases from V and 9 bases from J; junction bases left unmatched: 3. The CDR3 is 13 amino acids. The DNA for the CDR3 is TGTGCCAGCAGCTGGGACAGCCTTTCACCCCTCCACTTT. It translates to CASSWDSLSPLHF.

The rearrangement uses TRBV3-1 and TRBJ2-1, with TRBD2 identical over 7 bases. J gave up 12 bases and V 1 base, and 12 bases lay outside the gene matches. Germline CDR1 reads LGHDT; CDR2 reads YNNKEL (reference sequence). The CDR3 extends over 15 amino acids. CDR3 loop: CASSQGEGIKARQFF. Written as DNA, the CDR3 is TGTGCCAGCAGCCAAGGGGAGGGGATTAAGGCGCGGCAGTTCTTC.

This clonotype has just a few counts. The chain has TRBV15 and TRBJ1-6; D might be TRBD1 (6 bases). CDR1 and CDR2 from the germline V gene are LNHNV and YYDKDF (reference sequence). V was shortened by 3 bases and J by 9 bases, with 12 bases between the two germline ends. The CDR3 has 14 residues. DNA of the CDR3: TGTGCCACCAGCAGGGACAGAGAAACTTCACCCCTCCACTTT. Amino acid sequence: CATSRDRETSPLHF. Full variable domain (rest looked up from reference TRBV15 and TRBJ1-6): DAMVIQNPRYQVTQFGKPVTLSCSQTLNHNVMYWYQQKSSQAPKLLFHYYDKDFNNEADTPDNFQSRRPNTSFCFLDIRSPGLGDTAMYLCATSRDRETSPLHFGNGTRLTVT.

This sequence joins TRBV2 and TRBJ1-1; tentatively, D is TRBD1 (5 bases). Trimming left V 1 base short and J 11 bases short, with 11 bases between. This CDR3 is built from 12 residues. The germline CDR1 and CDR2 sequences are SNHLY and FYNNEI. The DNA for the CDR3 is TGTGCCAGCAGTGAAGGAGGGGCTCGCGCTTTCTTT. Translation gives CASSEGGARAFF.

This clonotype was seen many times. The CDR3 is CASSLGGGYEKLFF. The CDR3 DNA is TGCGCCAGCAGCTTGGGGGGGGGATATGAAAAACTGTTTTTT. The chain carries TRBV5-1 and TRBJ1-4; tentative D call: TRBD1 (5 bases). The CDR3 totals 14 residues. Looked up from germline, CDR1 is SGHRS and CDR2 is YFSETQ. Between the trimmed V and J ends, which lost 0 bases and 6 bases, there was a span of 9 bases.

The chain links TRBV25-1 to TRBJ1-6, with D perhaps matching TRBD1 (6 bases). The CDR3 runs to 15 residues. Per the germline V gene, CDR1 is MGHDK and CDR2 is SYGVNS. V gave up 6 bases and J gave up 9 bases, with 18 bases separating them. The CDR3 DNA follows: TGTGCCAGCAGCCCCGTACAGGGAGCATTTTCACCCCTCCACTTT. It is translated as CASSPVQGAFSPLHF. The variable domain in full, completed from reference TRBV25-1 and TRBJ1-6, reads EADIYQTPRYLVIGTGKKITLECSQTMGHDKMYWYQQDPGMELHLIHYSYGVNSTEKGDLSSESTVSRIRTEHFPLTLESARPSHTSQYLCASSPVQGAFSPLHFGNGTRLTVT.

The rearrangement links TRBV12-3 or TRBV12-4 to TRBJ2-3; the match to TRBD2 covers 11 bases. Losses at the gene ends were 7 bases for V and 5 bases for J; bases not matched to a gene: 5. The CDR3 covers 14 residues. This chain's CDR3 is CASTLAGGRDTQYF. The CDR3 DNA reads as TGTGCCAGCACTCTAGCGGGGGGAAGAGATACGCAGTATTTT.

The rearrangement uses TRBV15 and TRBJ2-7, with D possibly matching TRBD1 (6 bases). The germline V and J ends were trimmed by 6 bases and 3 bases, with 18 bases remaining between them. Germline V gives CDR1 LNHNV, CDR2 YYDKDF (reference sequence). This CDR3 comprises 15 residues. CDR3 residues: CATRGEGQGFYEQYF. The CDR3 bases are TGTGCCACCAGAGGGGAAGGGCAGGGGTTCTACGAGCAGTACTTC.

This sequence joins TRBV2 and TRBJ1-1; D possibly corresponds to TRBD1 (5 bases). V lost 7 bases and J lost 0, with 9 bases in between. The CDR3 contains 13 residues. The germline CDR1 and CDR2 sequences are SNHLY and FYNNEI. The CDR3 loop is CASNGHLNTEAFF. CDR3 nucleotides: TGTGCCAGCAACGGACACTTGAACACTGAAGCTTTCTTT.

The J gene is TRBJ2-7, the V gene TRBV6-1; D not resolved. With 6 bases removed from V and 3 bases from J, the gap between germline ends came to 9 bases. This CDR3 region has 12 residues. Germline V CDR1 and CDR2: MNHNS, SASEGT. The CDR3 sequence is CASRQTNYEQYF. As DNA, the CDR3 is TGTGCCAGCAGACAGACGAACTACGAGCAGTACTTC.

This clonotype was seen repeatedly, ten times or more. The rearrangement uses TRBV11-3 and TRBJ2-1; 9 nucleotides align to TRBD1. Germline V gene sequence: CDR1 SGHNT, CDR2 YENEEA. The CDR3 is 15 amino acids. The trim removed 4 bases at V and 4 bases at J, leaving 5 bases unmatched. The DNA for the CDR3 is TGTGCCAGCAGCTACGGACAGGGGCAATACAATGAGCAGTTCTTC. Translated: CASSYGQGQYNEQFF.

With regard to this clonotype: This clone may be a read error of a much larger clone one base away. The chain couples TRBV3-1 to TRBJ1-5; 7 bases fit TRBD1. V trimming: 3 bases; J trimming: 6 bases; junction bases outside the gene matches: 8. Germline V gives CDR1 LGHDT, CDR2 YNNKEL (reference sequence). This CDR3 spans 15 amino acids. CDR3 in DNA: TGTGCCAGCAGCCAGACAGGGATTATGAGTCAGCCCCAGCATTTT. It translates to CASSQTGIMSQPQHF. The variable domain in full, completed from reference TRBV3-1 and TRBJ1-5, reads DTAVSQTPKYLVTQMGNDKSIKCEQNLGHDTMYWYKQDSKKFLKIMFSYNNKELIINETVPNRFSPKSPDKAHLNLHINSLELGDSAVYFCASSQTGIMSQPQHFGDGTRLSIL.

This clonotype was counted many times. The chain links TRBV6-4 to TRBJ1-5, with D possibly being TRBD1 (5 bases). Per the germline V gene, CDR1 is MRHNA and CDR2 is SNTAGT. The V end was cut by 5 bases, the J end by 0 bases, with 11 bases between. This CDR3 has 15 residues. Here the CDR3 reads CASSIDSLSNQPQHF. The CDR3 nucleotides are TGTGCCAGCAGTATAGACAGCCTTAGCAATCAGCCCCAGCATTTT.

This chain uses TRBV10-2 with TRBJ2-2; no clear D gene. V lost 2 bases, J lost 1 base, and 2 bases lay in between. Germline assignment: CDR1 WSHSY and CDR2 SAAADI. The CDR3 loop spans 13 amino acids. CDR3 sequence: CASSELNTGELFF. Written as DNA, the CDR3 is TGCGCCAGCAGTGAGCTGAACACCGGGGAGCTGTTTTTT.

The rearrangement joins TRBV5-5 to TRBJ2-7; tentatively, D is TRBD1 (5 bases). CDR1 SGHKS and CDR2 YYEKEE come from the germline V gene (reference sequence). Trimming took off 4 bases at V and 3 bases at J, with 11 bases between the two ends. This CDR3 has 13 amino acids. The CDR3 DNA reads TGTGCCAGCAGCCTAGGGGATTTCTACGAGCAGTACTTC. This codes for CASSLGDFYEQYF.

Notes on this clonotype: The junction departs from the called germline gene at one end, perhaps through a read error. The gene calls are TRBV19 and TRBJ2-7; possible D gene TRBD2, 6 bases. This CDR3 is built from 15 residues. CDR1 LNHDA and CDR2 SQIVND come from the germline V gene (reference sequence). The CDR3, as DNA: TGCGCCAGTAGTACAACTAGCTTCTCAAGCTACGGGCAGTACTTC. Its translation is CASSTTSFSSYGQYF.

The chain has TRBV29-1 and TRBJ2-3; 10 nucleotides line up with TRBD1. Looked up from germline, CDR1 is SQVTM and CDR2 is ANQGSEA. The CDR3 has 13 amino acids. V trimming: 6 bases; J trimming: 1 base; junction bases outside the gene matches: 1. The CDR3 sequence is CSVGTGGTDTQYF. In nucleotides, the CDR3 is TGCAGCGTCGGGACAGGGGGCACAGATACGCAGTATTTT.

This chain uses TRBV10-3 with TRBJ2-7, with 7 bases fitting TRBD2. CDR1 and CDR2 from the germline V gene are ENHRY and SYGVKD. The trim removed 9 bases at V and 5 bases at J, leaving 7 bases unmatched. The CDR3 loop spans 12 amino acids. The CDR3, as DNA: TGTGCCATAGACCCCGGGGGGAACGAGCAGTACTTC. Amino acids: CAIDPGGNEQYF.

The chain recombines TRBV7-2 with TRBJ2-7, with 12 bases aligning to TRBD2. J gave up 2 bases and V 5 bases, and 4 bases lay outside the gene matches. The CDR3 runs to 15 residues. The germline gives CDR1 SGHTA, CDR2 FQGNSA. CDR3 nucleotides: TGTGCCAGCAGCATTACTAGCGGGGGGCCCTACGAGCAGTACTTC. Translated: CASSITSGGPYEQYF.

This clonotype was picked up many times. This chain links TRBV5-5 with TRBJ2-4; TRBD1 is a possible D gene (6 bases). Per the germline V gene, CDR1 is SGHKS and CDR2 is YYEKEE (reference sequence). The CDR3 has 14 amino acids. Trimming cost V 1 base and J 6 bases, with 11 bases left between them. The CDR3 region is CASSLQGRGNIQYF. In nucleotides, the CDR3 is TGTGCCAGCAGCTTGCAGGGGCGAGGAAACATTCAGTACTTC.

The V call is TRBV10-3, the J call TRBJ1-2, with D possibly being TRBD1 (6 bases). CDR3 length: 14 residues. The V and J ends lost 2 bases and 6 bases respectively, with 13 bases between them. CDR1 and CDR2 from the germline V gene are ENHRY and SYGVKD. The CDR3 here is CAISEGQNIDGYTF. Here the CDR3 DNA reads TGTGCCATCAGTGAGGGACAGAACATTGATGGCTACACCTTC.

The DNA of the CDR3 is TGTGCCAGTACCACAACCGGGCGGGTTCTTCCTTCTGGGGCCAACGTCCTGACTTTC. Its translation: CASTTTGRVLPSGANVLTF. This chain uses TRBV19 with TRBJ2-6, with D possibly being TRBD2 (5 bases). Trimming stripped 7 bases from V and 1 base from J, with 23 bases between. This CDR3 has 19 residues. Germline V gene sequence: CDR1 LNHDA, CDR2 SQIVND (reference sequence).

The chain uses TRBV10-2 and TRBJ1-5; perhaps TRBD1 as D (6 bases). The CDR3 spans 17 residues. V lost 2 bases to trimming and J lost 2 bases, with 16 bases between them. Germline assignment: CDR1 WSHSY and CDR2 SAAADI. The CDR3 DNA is TGCGCCAGCAGTGAGATTATGGAGGGGGGTGGCAATCAGCCCCAGCATTTT. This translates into CASSEIMEGGGNQPQHF.

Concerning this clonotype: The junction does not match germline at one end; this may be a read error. DNA of the CDR3: TGTGCTAGCAGCCAAATCCGGGACAGATTTCCCTACGAGCAGTACTTC. Protein sequence: CASSQIRDRFPYEQYF. The chain links TRBV7-7 to TRBJ2-7; TRBD1 aligns across 7 bases. Germline-derived CDR1 and CDR2 are SSHAT and FNYEAQ (reference sequence). CDR3 size: 16 residues.

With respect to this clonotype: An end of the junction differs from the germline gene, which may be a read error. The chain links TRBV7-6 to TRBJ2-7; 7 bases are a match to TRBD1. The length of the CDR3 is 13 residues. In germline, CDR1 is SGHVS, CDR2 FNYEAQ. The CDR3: CASSPQGLYEQYF. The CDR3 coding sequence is TGCGCCAGCAGCCCACAGGGGCTCTACGAGCAGTACTTC.

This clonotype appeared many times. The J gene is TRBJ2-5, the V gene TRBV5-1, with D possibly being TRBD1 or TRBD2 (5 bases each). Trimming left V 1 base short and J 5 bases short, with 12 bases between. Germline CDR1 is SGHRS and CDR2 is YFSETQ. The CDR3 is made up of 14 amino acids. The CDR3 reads CASSLPLEGETQYF. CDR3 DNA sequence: TGCGCCAGCAGCTTGCCGTTAGAGGGGGAGACCCAGTACTTC.

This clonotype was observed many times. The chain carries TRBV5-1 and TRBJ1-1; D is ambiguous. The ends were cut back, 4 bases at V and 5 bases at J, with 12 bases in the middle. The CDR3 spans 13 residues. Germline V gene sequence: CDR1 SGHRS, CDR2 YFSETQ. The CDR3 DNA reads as TGCGCCAGCAGCCCGGTCGGTGGGACTGAAGCTTTCTTT. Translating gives CASSPVGGTEAFF.

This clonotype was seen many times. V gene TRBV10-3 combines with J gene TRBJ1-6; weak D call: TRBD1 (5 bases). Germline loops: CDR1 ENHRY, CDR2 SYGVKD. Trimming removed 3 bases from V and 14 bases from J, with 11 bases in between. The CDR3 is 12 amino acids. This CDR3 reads CAISDGGWALHF. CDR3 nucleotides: TGTGCCATCAGTGACGGGGGGTGGGCCCTCCACTTT.

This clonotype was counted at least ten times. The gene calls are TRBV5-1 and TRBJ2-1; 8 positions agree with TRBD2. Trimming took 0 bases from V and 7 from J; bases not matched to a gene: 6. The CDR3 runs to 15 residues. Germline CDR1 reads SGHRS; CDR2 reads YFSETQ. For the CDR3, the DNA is TGCGCCAGCAGCTTGGTAGCGGGGAAGCGGAATGAGCAGTTCTTC. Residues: CASSLVAGKRNEQFF.

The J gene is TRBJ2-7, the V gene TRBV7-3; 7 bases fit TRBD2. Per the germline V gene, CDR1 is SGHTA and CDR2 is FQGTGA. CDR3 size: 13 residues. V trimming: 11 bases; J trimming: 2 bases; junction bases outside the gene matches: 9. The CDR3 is CALAGGPTYEQYF. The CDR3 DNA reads TGTGCCTTAGCGGGTGGTCCTACCTACGAGCAGTACTTC.